A single TCR beta chain is shown here with its context. Its target is unknown. The data belong to a study of shared clonotypes between healthy human individuals. Trimming took off 7 bases at V and 3 bases at J, with 6 bases between the two ends. The CDR3 is 11 amino acids. The V gene's germline CDR1 is ENHRY and CDR2 SYGVKD. Study-level results: The four-donor shared clonotypes exceeded non-shared clonotypes in generation probability, with non-shared ones scoring lower. Only blood was sampled, and tissue TCR repertoires likely differ from blood ones.

In the sorted-subset replicate PCRs, approximately 200 ng DNA, tens of thousands of T cell genomes, was used. Clones were sequenced by immunoSEQ multiplex PCR, and TCRdb holds only the in-frame ones, with some missing. The table includes some 1 million clones, more than 60% detected once. The sequencing sample was made of memory CD4+ T cells sorted from blood. Indicated subset: CD45RA-negative fraction. The chain employs TRBV10-3 and TRBJ1-2; D ambiguous. The clonotype comes from a man aged 18 to 30 in good health. The DNA for the CDR3 is TGTGCCATCACATCCGACTATGGCTACACCTTC. As protein: CAITSDYGYTF.